This TCR beta chain was recovered during a study of T cells after yellow fever vaccination. A word on this clonotype: Its cognate antigen is unknown.

Germline CDR1 reads GTSNPN; CDR2 reads SVGIG (reference sequence). V lost 0 bases and J 5 bases, leaving 10 bases between the germline ends. This CDR3 has 13 amino acids. Findings and caveats of the study: Of the clonotypes, a small share occurred in both CD4 and CD8 compartments. Most primary-vaccination clones reappeared after the booster (96% CD4, 85% to 90% CD8). FACS-sorted repertoires might harbor abundant contaminating clonotypes from the bulk population.

TCR cDNA was made by 5'RACE template switching, adding a universal primer site and UMIs. TCRdb redid the calling of the 5' RACE reads with MiXCR, one entry per CDR3 protein. Of over 200,000 distinct CDR3 sequences in the sample, roughly 6.2% are singletons; the top ten hold approximately 0.99%. This TCR came from a man aged 25-40 years who received the YFV17D yellow fever vaccine. This sequence joins TRBV30 and TRBJ2-5; the D is unclear. Sample: CD4+ T cells sorted from PBMCs, taken on the day of the yellow fever booster vaccination. The CDR3 nucleotides read TGTGCCTGGAGTGTACTTTTAGGGGAGACCCAGTACTTC. Translated, it gives CAWSVLLGETQYF.